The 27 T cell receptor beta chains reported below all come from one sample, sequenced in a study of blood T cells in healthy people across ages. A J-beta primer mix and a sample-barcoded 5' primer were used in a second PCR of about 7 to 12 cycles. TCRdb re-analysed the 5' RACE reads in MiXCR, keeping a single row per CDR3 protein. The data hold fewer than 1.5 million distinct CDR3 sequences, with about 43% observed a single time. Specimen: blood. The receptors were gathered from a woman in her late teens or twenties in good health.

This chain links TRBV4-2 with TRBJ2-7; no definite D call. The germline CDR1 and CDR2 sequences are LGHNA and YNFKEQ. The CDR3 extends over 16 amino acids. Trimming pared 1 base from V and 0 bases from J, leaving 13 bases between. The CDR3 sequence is CASSQVAASSSYEQYF. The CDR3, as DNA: TGTGCCAGCAGCCAAGTGGCGGCATCGAGCTCCTACGAGCAGTACTTC.

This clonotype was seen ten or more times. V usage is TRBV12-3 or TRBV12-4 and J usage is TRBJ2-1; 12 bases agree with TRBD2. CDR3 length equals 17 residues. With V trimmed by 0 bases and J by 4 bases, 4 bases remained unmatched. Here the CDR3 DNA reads TGTGCCAGCAGTTTAGCGCCCCTAGCGGGGGGGTACAATGAGCAGTTCTTC. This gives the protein CASSLAPLAGGYNEQFF.

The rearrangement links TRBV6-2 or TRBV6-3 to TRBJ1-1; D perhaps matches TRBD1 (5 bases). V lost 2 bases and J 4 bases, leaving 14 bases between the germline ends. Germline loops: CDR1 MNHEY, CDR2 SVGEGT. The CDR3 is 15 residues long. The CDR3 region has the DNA TGTGCCAGCAGTTACCGGGGGTGGAGTAGCACTGAAGCTTTCTTT. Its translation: CASSYRGWSSTEAFF.

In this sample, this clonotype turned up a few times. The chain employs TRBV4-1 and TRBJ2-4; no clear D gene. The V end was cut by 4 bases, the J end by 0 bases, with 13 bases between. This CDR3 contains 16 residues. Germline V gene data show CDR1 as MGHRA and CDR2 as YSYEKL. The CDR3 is CASSPLTGLAKNIQYF. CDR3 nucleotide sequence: TGCGCCAGCAGCCCCCTCACCGGTCTAGCCAAAAACATTCAGTACTTC.

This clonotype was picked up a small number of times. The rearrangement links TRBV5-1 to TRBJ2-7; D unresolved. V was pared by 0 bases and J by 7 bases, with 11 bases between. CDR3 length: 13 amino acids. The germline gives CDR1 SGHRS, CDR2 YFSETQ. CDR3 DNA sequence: TGCGCCAGCAGCTTGGCCGGGTTACGGGAGCAGTACTTC. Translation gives CASSLAGLREQYF.

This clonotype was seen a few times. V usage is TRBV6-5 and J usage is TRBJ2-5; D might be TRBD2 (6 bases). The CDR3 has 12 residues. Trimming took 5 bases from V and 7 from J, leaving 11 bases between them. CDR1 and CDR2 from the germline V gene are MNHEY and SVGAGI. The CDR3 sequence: CASSALGGTQYF. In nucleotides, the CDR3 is TGTGCCAGCAGTGCGCTCGGGGGGACCCAGTACTTC.

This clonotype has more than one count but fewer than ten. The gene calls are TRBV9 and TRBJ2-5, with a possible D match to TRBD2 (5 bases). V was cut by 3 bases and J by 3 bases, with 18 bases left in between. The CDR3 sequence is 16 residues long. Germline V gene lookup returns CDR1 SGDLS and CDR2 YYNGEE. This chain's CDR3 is CASSAGVWTEKETQYF. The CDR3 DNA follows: TGTGCCAGCAGCGCCGGGGTCTGGACGGAAAAAGAGACCCAGTACTTC.

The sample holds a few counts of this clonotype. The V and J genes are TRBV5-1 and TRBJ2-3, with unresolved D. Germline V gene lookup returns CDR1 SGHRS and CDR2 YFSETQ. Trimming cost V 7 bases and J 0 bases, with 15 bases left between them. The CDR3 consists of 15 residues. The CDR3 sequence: CASASSEPSTDTQYF. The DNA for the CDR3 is TGCGCCAGCGCGTCAAGCGAACCGAGCACAGATACGCAGTATTTT.

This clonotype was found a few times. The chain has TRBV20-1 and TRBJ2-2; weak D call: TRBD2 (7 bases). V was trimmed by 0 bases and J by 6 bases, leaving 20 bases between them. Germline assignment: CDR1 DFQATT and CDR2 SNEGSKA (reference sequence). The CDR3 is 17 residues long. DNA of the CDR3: TGCAGTGCTAGAGATCAAAGGGGGGGTCTTCATCCCGGGGAGCTGTTTTTT. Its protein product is CSARDQRGGLHPGELFF.

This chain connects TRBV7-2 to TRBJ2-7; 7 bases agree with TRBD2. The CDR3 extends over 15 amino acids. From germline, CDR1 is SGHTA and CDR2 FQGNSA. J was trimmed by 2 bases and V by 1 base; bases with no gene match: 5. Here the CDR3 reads CASSLVPSGAYEQYF. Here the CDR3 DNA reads TGTGCCAGCAGCTTAGTACCTAGCGGAGCCTACGAGCAGTACTTC.

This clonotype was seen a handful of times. The CDR3 DNA reads as TGTGCCAGCAGCCAAGTAGAAGGGAGGACTGAAGCTTTCTTT. Translated: CASSQVEGRTEAFF. The chain combines TRBV3-1 with TRBJ1-1; D is undetermined. The germline CDR1 and CDR2 sequences are LGHDT and YNNKEL (reference sequence). The CDR3 consists of 14 residues. Trimming took off 1 base at V and 5 bases at J, with 11 bases between the two ends.

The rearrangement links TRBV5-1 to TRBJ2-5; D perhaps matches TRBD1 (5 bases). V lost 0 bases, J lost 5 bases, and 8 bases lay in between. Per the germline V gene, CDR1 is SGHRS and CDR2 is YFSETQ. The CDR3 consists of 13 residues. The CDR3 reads CASSLVGAETQYF. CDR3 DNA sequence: TGCGCCAGCAGCTTGGTTGGGGCGGAGACCCAGTACTTC.

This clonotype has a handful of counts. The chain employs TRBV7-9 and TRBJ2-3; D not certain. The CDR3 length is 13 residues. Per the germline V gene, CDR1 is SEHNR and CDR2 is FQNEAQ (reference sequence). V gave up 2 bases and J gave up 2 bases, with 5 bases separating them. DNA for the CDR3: TGTGCCAGCAGCTTACTATACACAGATACGCAGTATTTT. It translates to CASSLLYTDTQYF.

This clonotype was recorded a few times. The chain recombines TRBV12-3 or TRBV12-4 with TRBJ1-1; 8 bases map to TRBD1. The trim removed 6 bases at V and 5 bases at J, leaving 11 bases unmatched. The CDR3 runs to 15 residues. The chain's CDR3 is CASRPSGGAGTEAFF. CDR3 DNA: TGTGCCAGCAGGCCCTCAGGGGGCGCCGGAACTGAAGCTTTCTTT.

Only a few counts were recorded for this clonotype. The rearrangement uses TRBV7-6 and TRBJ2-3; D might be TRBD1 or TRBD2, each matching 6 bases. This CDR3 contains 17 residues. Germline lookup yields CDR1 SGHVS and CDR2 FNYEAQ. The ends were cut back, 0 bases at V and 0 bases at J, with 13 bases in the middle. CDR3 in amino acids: CASSLAVGGTSTDTQYF. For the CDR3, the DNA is TGTGCCAGCAGCTTAGCGGTAGGGGGGACAAGCACAGATACGCAGTATTTT.

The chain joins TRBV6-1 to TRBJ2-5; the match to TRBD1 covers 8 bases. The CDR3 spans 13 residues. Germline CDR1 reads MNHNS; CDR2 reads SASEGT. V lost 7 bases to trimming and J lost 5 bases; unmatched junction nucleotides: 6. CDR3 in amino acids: CASKTGDWETQYF. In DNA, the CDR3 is TGTGCCAGCAAGACAGGGGATTGGGAGACCCAGTACTTC.

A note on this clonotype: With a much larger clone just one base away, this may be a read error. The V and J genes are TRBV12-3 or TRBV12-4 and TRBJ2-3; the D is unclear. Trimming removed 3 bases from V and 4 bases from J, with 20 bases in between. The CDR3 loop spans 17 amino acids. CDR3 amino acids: CASSFIGSTVMADTQYF. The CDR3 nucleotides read TGTGCCAGCAGTTTCATTGGGTCGACGGTGATGGCAGATACGCAGTATTTT.

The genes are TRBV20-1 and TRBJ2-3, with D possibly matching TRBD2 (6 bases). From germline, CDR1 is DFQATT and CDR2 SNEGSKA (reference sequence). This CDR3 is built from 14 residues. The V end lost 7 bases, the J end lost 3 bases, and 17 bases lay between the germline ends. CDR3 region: CSVQTRDATDTQYF. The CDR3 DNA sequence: TGCAGTGTGCAGACTAGAGACGCTACAGATACGCAGTATTTT.

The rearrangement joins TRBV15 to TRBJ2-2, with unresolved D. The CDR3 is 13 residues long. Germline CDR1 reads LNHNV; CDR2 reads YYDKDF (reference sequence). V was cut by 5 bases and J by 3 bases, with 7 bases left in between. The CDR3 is CATSQGYTGELFF. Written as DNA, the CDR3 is TGTGCCACCAGCCAAGGGTACACCGGGGAGCTGTTTTTT. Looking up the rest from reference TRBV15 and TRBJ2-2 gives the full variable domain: DAMVIQNPRYQVTQFGKPVTLSCSQTLNHNVMYWYQQKSSQAPKLLFHYYDKDFNNEADTPDNFQSRRPNTSFCFLDIRSPGLGDTAMYLCATSQGYTGELFFGEGSRLTVL.

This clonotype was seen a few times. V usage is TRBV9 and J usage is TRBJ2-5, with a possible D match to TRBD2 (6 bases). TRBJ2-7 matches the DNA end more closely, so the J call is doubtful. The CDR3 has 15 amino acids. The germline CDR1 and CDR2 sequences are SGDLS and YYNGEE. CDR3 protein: CASSVGASETYEQYF. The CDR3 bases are TGTGCCAGCAGCGTAGGTGCTAGCGAAACCTACGAGCAGTACTTC.

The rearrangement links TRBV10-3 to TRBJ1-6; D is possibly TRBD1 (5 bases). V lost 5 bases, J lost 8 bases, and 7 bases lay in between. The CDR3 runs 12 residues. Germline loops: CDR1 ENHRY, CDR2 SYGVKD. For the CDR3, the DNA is TGTGCCATCAGTCGGGGGGATTCACCCCTCCACTTT. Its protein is CAISRGDSPLHF.

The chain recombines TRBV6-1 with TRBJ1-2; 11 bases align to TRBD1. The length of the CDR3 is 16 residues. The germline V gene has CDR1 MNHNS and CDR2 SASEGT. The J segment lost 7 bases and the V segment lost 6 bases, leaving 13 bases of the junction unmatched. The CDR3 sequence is CASSPRDRGTGFGYTF. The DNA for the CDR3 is TGTGCCAGCAGCCCTAGGGACAGGGGGACTGGCTTTGGCTACACCTTC.

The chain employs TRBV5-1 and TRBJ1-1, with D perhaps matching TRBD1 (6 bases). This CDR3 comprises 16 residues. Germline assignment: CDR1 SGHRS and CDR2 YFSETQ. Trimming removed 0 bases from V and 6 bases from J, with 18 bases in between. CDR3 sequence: CASSLAPQQQGPEAFF. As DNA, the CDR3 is TGCGCCAGCAGCTTGGCCCCACAACAACAGGGACCTGAAGCTTTCTTT.

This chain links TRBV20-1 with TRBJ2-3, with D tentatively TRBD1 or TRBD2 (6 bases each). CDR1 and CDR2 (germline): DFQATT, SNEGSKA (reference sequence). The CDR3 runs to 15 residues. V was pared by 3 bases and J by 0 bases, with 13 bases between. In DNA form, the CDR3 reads TGCAGTGCTAGCGCCCCGGGGGCCAGCACAGATACGCAGTATTTT. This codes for CSASAPGASTDTQYF.

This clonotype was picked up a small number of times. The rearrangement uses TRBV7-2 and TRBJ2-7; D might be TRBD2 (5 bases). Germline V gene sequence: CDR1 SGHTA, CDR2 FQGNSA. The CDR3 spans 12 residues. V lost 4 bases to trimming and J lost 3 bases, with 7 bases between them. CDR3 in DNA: TGTGCCAGCAGCTCGGACTTCTACGAGCAGTACTTC. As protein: CASSSDFYEQYF.

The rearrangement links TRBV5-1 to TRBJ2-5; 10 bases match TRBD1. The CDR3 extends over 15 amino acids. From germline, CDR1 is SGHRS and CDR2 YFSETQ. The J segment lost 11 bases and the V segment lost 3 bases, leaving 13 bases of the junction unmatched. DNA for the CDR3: TGCGCCAGCAGCTCCTTAGACGGGACAGGGGAAGAGCAGTACTTC. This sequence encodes CASSSLDGTGEEQYF. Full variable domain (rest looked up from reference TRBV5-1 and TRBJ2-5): KAGVTQTPRYLIKTRGQQVTLSCSPISGHRSVSWYQQTPGQGLQFLFEYFSETQRNKGNFPGRFSGRQFSNSRSEMNVSTLELGDSALYLCASSSLDGTGEEQYFGPGTRLLVL.

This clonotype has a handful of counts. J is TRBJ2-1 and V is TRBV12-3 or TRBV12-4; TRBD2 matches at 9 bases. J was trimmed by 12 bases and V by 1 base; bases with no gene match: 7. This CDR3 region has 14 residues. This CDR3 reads CASSLGSGGVWQFF. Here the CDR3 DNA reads TGTGCCAGCAGTTTAGGTAGCGGGGGAGTATGGCAGTTCTTC.